Detailed here is one TCR beta chain. The antigen is not known. These data originate in a study of T-cell memory formation after mild COVID-19. Study details: TCR clusters showed largely donor specificity. Study-level findings and limits: CD4+ contracting clones were found mainly in CM and EM, and CD8+ ones in EMRA. Prior to infection, memory already included some responding clones, suggesting cross-reactive memory joined. Second-wave clones peaking on day 37 lacked confirmed SARS-CoV-2 specificity.

In germline, CDR1 is LGHNA, CDR2 YNFKEQ. V shed 1 base and J shed 4 bases, with 14 bases lying between them. This CDR3 comprises 16 residues. TCRdb independently ran MiXCR on the 5' RACE reads; one entry per CDR3 protein. Of around 180,000 distinct CDR3 sequences in the sample, approximately 16% were seen once. This TCR came from an adult woman who had mild COVID-19 (a few samples of this study predate the infection). Cell type and time point are not known. The sample comprised PBMCs or a T cell subset sorted from them (not recorded which). The rearrangement links TRBV4-2 to TRBJ2-4; D is uncertain. CDR3 loop: CASSQVRSDRKNIQYF. The CDR3 DNA is TGTGCCAGCAGCCAAGTTAGGTCAGACCGGAAAAACATTCAGTACTTC.